This TCR beta chain originates from a study of blood T cell repertoires in COVID-19. About the research overall: Spain, Italy and the United States supplied samples that represented acute and convalescent COVID-19. PBMCs, B-cell-depleted T cells, or T cells were the source of the cDNA or gDNA that made up the material.

In the original workflow: How many nucleated cells were present was estimated from reference gene primer amplification. TCRdb keeps only in-frame clones here, not all; method: immunoSEQ multiplex PCR. The DNA was the basis for D and trimming; V, J and clone size are from that table. Among about 13,000 clones listed, approximately 90% were seen once. This CDR3 is 12 amino acids long. The V end lost 5 bases, the J end lost 1 base, and 5 bases lay between the germline ends. From germline, CDR1 is MNHEY and CDR2 SVGAGI. Sequenced sample: peripheral blood. The receptor was derived from a human donor in a cohort sampled during active COVID-19. The chain uses TRBV6-5 and TRBJ1-1; D not resolved. DNA of the CDR3: TGTGCCAGCAGTCCGCGGAACACTGAAGCTTTCTTT. It is translated as CASSPRNTEAFF.